Listed below are T cell receptor beta chains from one sample, sequenced in a study of blood T cell repertoires in COVID-19. Some clones are missing from TCRdb's copy, which holds only in-frame ones; the method was immunoSEQ multiplex PCR. The repertoire holds about 75,000 clones, with 88% as singletons. The sequencing sample was made of peripheral blood. The receptors here all came from a human donor in a cohort sampled during active COVID-19. Both conserved end residues are trimmed from each CDR3. The order of the fields is V gene, J gene, CDR3 length, D gene, CDR3 protein. The D gene is left open where the match is weak.

V: TRBV5-6
J: TRBJ2-5
length: 12
D: TRBD2
CDR3: ASRTSGTPGTQY

V: TRBV18
J: TRBJ1-1
length: 13
D: .
CDR3: ASSPFGQGNTEAF

V: TRBV6-5
J: TRBJ2-7
length: 12
D: TRBD2
CDR3: AARPRTRSGEQY

V: TRBV6-5
J: TRBJ2-3
length: 12
D: TRBD1
CDR3: ASRGDRETDTQY

V: TRBV2
J: TRBJ2-4
length: 13
D: TRBD1
CDR3: ASRADRDGENIQY

V: TRBV5-4
J: TRBJ2-2
length: 15
D: .
CDR3: ASSSAAPGLLTGELF

V: TRBV9
J: TRBJ2-7
length: 13
D: TRBD2
CDR3: ASSPVAGGIHEQY

V: TRBV7-2
J: TRBJ2-1
length: 12
D: .
CDR3: ASSLSAAYNEQF

V: TRBV25-1
J: TRBJ2-7
length: 13
D: TRBD2
CDR3: ASSVRLAVSYEQY

V: TRBV4-2
J: TRBJ2-5
length: 15
D: TRBD1
CDR3: ASSELQGVVFRETQY

V: TRBV10-3
J: TRBJ1-5
length: 12
D: .
CDR3: AISPSGGSQPQH

V: TRBV18
J: TRBJ1-5
length: 14
D: TRBD1
CDR3: ASSLTTDRGYQPQH

V: TRBV27
J: TRBJ2-4
length: 12
D: .
CDR3: ASSLWGEKNIQY

V: TRBV6-5
J: TRBJ1-2
length: 13
D: TRBD1
CDR3: ASSTRATGDYGYT

V: TRBV7-2
J: TRBJ1-1
length: 10
D: .
CDR3: ASSRGGTEAF

V: TRBV5-4
J: TRBJ2-1
length: 14
D: TRBD2
CDR3: ASSLPLAVPYNEQF

V: TRBV11-2
J: TRBJ2-3
length: 16
D: TRBD2
CDR3: ASSPTGGGARRADTQY

V: TRBV10-3
J: TRBJ2-2
length: 14
D: TRBD1
CDR3: AISDTGTANTGELF

V: TRBV5-4
J: TRBJ2-1
length: 13
D: TRBD2
CDR3: ASSLGGRAYNEQF

V: TRBV5-4
J: TRBJ1-5
length: 14
D: .
CDR3: ASSLVASVVEQPQH

V: TRBV18
J: TRBJ1-3
length: 9
D: .
CDR3: ASSAGNTIY

V: TRBV24-1
J: TRBJ1-2
length: 11
D: .
CDR3: ATSLTGNYGYT

V: TRBV5-8
J: TRBJ1-5
length: 13
D: .
CDR3: ASSLDGHLNQPQH

V: TRBV5-1
J: TRBJ2-1
length: 14
D: TRBD2
CDR3: ASSLGLAVSYNEQF

V: TRBV7-8
J: TRBJ1-2
length: 13
D: .
CDR3: ASSPGPGGDYGYT

V: TRBV19
J: TRBJ2-7
length: 12
D: .
CDR3: ASSIQVNSYEQY

V: TRBV9
J: TRBJ2-1
length: 12
D: .
CDR3: ASSVDYTYNEQF

V: TRBV9
J: TRBJ2-1
length: 15
D: TRBD2
CDR3: ASSVAGGPGSYNEQF

V: TRBV21-1
J: TRBJ2-1
length: 15
D: .
CDR3: ASSKKFWRGSYNEQF

V: TRBV18
J: TRBJ1-1
length: 12
D: .
CDR3: ASSESPGGTEAF

V: TRBV4-2
J: TRBJ2-2
length: 11
D: .
CDR3: ASSQVVAGELF

V: TRBV6-5
J: TRBJ2-1
length: 12
D: TRBD2
CDR3: ASSSSGGVAEQF

V: TRBV27
J: TRBJ2-1
length: 15
D: TRBD2
CDR3: ASSFSGLAGPYNEQF

V: TRBV5-1
J: TRBJ2-6
length: 17
D: TRBD1
CDR3: ASSLTFGTGISGANVLT

V: TRBV6-6
J: TRBJ2-7
length: 12
D: TRBD1
CDR3: ASKGTGGFYEQY

V: TRBV19
J: TRBJ1-2
length: 13
D: .
CDR3: ASSADGANSYGYT

V: TRBV5-1
J: TRBJ2-3
length: 16
D: .
CDR3: ASSLEGWPGERTDTQY

V: TRBV6-5
J: TRBJ2-3
length: 13
D: TRBD2
CDR3: ASSLSGRAWDTQY

V: TRBV19
J: TRBJ1-1
length: 13
D: TRBD1
CDR3: ASSPQGTGNTEAF

V: TRBV5-4
J: TRBJ2-2
length: 10
D: .
CDR3: ASTSDTGELF

V: TRBV18
J: TRBJ2-1
length: 13
D: .
CDR3: ASSPRGVSYNEQF

V: TRBV6-5
J: TRBJ1-4
length: 13
D: .
CDR3: ASSSNLATNEKLF

V: TRBV18
J: TRBJ1-1
length: 9
D: .
CDR3: ASSESSEAF

V: TRBV20-1
J: TRBJ1-1
length: 12
D: TRBD1
CDR3: SASDVRTGLIAF

V: TRBV27
J: TRBJ2-7
length: 13
D: .
CDR3: ASREVGGSSYEQY

V: TRBV2
J: TRBJ1-6
length: 11
D: .
CDR3: ASTGGFNSPLH

V: TRBV27
J: TRBJ2-6
length: 14
D: .
CDR3: ASSLLAVSGANVLT

V: TRBV5-1
J: TRBJ2-7
length: 12
D: TRBD2
CDR3: ASRPTSGSYEQY

V: TRBV7-2
J: TRBJ1-1
length: 11
D: TRBD1
CDR3: ASKRQGGTEAF

V: TRBV6-6
J: TRBJ2-7
length: 10
D: .
CDR3: ASSTQGGEQY